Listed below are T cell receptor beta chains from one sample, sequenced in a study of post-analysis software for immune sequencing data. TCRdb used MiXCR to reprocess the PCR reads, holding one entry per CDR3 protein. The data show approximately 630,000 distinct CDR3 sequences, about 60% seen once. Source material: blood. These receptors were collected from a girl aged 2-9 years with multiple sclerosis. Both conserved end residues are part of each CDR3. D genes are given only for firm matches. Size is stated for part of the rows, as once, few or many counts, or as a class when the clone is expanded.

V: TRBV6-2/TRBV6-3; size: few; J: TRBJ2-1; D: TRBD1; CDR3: CASSLNRGYNEQFF; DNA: TGTGCCAGCAGTCTGAACAGGGGGTACAATGAGCAGTTCTTC
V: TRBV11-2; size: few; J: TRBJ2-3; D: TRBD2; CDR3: CASRSAGTNTDTQYF; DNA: TGTGCCAGCAGGTCGGCCGGGACTAACACAGATACGCAGTATTTT
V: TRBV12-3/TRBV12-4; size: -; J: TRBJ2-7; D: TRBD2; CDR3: CASSLTGGPPSQYF; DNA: TGTGCCAGCAGTCTCACGGGGGGGCCCCCTTCCCAGTACTTC
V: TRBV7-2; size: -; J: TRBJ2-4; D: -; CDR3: CASNLDAGWTKNIQYF; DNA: TGTGCCAGCAACTTAGACGCTGGATGGACCAAAAACATTCAGTACTTC
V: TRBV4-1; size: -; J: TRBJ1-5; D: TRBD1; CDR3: CASSLGQGAFNQPQHF; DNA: TGCGCCAGCAGCCTTGGACAGGGGGCCTTCAATCAGCCCCAGCATTTT
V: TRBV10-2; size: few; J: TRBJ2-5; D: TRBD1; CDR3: CASSAPGTGGGETQYF; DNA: TGCGCCAGCAGCGCTCCCGGGACAGGGGGTGGAGAGACCCAGTACTTC
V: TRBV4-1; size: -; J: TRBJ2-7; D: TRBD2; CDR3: CASSQNRLAGREGAYEQYF; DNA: TGCGCCAGCAGCCAAAATCGGCTAGCGGGCCGAGAAGGCGCCTACGAGCAGTACTTC
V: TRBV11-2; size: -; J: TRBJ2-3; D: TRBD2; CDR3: CASSRTSGGPFSTDTQYF; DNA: TGTGCCAGCAGCCGAACTAGCGGGGGGCCCTTTAGCACAGATACGCAGTATTTT
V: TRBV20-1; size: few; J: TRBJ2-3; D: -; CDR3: CSARDFINTDTQYF; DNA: TGCAGTGCTAGAGATTTTATTAACACAGATACGCAGTATTTT
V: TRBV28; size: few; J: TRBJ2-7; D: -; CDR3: CATFSSYEQYF; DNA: TGTGCCACCTTCAGCTCCTACGAGCAGTACTTC
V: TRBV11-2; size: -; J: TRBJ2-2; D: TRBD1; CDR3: CASSLTGANTGELFF; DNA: TGTGCCAGCAGCTTAACAGGGGCGAACACCGGGGAGCTGTTTTTT
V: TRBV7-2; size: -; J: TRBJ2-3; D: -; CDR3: CASSLATRSTDTQYF; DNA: TGTGCCAGCAGCTTAGCTACCAGAAGCACAGATACGCAGTATTTT
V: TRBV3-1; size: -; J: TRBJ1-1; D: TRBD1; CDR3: CASSQDGQGSEAFF; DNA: TGTGCCAGCAGCCAAGACGGACAGGGTTCCGAAGCTTTCTTT
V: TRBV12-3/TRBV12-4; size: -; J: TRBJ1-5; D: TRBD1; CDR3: CACNTGGLYNQPQHF; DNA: TGTGCCTGCAACACAGGGGGCCTTTACAATCAGCCCCAGCATTTT
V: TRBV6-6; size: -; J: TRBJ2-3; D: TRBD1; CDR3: CASSKPGQKVDTQYF; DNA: TGTGCCAGCAGTAAACCGGGACAGAAAGTTGATACGCAGTATTTT
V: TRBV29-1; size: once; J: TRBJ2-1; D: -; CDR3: CSVGGAPYNEQFF; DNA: TGCAGCGTTGGCGGGGCACCTTACAATGAGCAGTTCTTC
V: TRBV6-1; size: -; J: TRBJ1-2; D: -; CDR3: CASSQDNANYGYTF; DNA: TGTGCCAGCAGCCAGGATAACGCTAACTATGGCTACACCTTC
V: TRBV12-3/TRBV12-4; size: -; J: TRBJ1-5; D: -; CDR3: CASRRTGQPQHF; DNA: TGTGCCAGCAGAAGAACGGGTCAACCCCAGCATTTT
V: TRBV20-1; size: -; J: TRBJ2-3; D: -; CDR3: CSARYFGPERADTQYF; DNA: TGCAGTGCTAGGTACTTCGGACCAGAAAGAGCAGATACGCAGTATTTT
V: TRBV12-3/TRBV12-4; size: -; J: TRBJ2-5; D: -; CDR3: CASSNPGLLRGQETQYF; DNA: TGTGCCAGCAGCAACCCCGGGTTGCTGAGGGGCCAAGAGACCCAGTACTTC
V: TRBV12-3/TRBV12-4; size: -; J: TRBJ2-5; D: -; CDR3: CASSLGSRVGLETQYF; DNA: TGTGCCAGCAGTTTGGGCAGTAGGGTGGGTCTAGAGACCCAGTACTTC
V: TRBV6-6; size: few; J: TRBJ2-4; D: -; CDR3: CASSESLGGAKNIQYF; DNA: TGTGCCAGCAGTGAAAGCCTCGGAGGCGCCAAAAACATTCAGTACTTC
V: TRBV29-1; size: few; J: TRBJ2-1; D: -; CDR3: CSVEQGGVGWPYNEQFF; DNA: TGCAGCGTTGAACAGGGGGGCGTTGGCTGGCCATACAATGAGCAGTTCTTC
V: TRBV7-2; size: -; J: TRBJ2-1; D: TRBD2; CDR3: CASSLETSVFEQFF; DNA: TGTGCCAGCAGCTTAGAGACTAGCGTATTCGAGCAGTTCTTC
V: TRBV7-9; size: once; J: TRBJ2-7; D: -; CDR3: CVSSFGLTSYEQYF; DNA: TGTGTCAGCAGCTTCGGTCTTACCTCCTACGAGCAGTACTTC
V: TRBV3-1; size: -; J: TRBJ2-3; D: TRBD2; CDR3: CASSQVTAGGPQYF; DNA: TGTGCCAGCAGCCAAGTAACAGCGGGAGGTCCGCAGTATTTT
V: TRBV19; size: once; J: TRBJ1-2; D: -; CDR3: CASNRRQGFNYGYTF; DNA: TGTGCCAGTAACCGCCGCCAGGGCTTTAACTATGGCTACACCTTC
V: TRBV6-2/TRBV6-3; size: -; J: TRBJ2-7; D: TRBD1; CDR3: CASRLGQLYEQYF; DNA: TGTGCCAGCCGCCTGGGACAGCTTTACGAGCAGTACTTC
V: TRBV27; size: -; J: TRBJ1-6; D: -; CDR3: CASSAIPGRSLHF; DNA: TGTGCCAGCAGTGCGATCCCAGGGAGATCCCTCCACTTT
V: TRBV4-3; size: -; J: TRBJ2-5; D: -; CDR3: CASSQDLTSEETQYF; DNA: TGCGCCAGCAGCCAAGATTTAACGTCCGAAGAGACCCAGTACTTC
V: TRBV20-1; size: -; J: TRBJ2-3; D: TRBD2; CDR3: CSARSLSSGGKDTQYF; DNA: TGCAGTGCTAGAAGCTTGTCTAGCGGGGGGAAAGATACGCAGTATTTT
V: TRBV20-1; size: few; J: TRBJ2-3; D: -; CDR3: CSARVNSGPTDTQYF; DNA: TGCAGTGCTAGAGTAAATAGCGGCCCCACAGATACGCAGTATTTT
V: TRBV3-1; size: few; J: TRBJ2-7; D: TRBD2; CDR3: CASSGKGLAYEQYF; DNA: TGTGCCAGCAGCGGTAAAGGACTAGCCTACGAGCAGTACTTC
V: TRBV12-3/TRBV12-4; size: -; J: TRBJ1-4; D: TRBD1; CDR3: CASSPDRGANEKLFF; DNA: TGTGCCAGCAGTCCGGACAGGGGGGCGAATGAAAAACTGTTTTTT
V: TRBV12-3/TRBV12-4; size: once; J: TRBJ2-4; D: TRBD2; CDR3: CASSLAYMGGGAKTKNIQYF; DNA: TGTGCCAGCAGTTTAGCGTACATGGGCGGGGGGGCCAAAACCAAAAACATTCAGTACTTC
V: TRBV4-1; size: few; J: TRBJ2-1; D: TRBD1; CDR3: CASSQGTGWLNEQFF; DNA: TGCGCCAGCAGCCAAGGGACAGGGTGGTTGAATGAGCAGTTCTTC
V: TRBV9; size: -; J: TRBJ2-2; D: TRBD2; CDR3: CASSASLAGGRGELFF; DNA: TGTGCCAGCAGCGCCTCTCTAGCGGGAGGCAGGGGGGAGCTGTTTTTT
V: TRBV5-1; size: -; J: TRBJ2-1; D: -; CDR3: CASSLVHGGNEQFF; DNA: TGCGCCAGCAGCCTAGTGCACGGGGGCAATGAGCAGTTCTTC
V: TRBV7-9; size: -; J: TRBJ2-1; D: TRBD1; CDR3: CASSLSGGYYDEQFF; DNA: TGTGCCAGCAGCTTATCAGGGGGCTACTACGATGAGCAGTTCTTC
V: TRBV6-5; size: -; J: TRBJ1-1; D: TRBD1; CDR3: CASSNRGLNTEAFF; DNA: TGTGCCAGCAGCAACAGGGGGCTCAACACTGAAGCTTTCTTT
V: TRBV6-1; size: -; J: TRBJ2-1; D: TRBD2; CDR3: CASNLQAGSNEQFF; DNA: TGTGCCAGCAATCTGCAAGCGGGATCCAATGAGCAGTTCTTC
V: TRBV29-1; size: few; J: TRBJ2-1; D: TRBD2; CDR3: CSVVPSGRYNEQFF; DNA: TGCAGCGTTGTTCCTAGCGGGAGATATAATGAGCAGTTCTTC
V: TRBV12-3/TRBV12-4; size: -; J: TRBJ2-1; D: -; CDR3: CASSRGGGLWTYNEQFF; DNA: TGTGCCAGCAGTCGTGGGGGGGGGCTGTGGACCTACAATGAGCAGTTCTTC
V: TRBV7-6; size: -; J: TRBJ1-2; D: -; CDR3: CASSPSWRGHYGYTF; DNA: TGTGCCAGCAGCCCCTCGTGGCGGGGGCACTATGGCTACACCTTC
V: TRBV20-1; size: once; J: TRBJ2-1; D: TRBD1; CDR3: CSAHPGTGALRSNEQFF; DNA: TGCAGTGCTCATCCCGGGACAGGGGCGCTACGAAGCAATGAGCAGTTCTTC
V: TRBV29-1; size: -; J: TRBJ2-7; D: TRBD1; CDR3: CSVGGTGPYEQYF; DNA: TGCAGCGTTGGGGGGACAGGTCCCTACGAGCAGTACTTC
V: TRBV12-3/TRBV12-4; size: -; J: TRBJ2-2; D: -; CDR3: CASSLGQGNTGELFF; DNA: TGTGCCAGCAGCTTAGGGCAGGGGAACACCGGGGAGCTGTTTTTT
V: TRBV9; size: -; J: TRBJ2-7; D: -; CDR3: CASSPATAGYEQYF; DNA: TGTGCCAGCAGCCCGGCGACGGCCGGCTACGAGCAGTACTTC
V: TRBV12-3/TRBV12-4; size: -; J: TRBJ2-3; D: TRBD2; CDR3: CASSFVTSGGAADTQYF; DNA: TGTGCCAGCAGTTTCGTAACTAGCGGGGGGGCGGCAGATACGCAGTATTTT
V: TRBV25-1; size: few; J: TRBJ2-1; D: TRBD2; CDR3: CASSHIAGSWGEQFF; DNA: TGTGCCAGCAGCCATATAGCGGGTTCCTGGGGTGAGCAGTTCTTC
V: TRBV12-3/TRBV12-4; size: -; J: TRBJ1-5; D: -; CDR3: CASSTITPPGQPQHF; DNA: TGTGCCAGCAGCACGATTACCCCCCCTGGACAGCCCCAGCATTTT
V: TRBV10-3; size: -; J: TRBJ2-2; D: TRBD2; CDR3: CAISDLGGANTGELFF; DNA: TGTGCCATCAGTGACCTCGGGGGGGCGAACACCGGGGAGCTGTTTTTT
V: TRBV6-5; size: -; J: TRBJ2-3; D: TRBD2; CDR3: CASSYSRGAGDTQYF; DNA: TGTGCCAGCAGTTACTCGCGGGGGGCGGGAGATACGCAGTATTTT
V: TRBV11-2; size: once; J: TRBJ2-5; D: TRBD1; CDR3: CASSLEQGGRETQYF; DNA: TGTGCCAGCAGCTTAGAACAGGGGGGAAGAGAGACCCAGTACTTC
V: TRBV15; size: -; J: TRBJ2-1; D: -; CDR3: CATSRDRASVANEQFF; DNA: TGTGCCACCAGCAGAGATAGGGCTAGCGTTGCCAATGAGCAGTTCTTC
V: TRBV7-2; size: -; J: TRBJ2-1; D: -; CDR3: CASSSTRGANEQFF; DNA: TGTGCCAGCAGCTCCACGAGGGGCGCGAATGAGCAGTTCTTC
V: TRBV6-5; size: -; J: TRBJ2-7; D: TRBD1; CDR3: CASRLTGGYEQYF; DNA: TGTGCCAGCAGGCTGACAGGGGGGTACGAGCAGTACTTC
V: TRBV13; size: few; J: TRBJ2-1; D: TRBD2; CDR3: CASSFVGGAGEQFF; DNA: TGTGCCAGCAGCTTCGTCGGGGGGGCAGGCGAGCAGTTCTTC
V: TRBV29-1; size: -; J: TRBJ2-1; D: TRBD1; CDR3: CSVRDRGPYNEQFF; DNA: TGCAGCGTTAGGGACAGGGGTCCCTACAATGAGCAGTTCTTC
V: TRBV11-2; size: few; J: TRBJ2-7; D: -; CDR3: CASSRRTASYEQYF; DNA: TGTGCCAGCAGCCGCCGGACAGCCTCCTACGAGCAGTACTTC